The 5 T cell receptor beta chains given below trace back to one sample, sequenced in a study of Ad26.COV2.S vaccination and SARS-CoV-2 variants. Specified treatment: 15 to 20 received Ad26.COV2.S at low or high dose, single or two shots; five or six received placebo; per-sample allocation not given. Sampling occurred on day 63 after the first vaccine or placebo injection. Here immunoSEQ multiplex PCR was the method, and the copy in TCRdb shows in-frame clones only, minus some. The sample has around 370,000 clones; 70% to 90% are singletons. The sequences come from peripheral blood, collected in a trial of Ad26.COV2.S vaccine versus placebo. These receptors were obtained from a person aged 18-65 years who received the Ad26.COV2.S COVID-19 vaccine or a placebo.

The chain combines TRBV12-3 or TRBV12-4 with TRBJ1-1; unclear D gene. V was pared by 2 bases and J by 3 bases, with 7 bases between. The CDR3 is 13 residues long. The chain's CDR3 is CASSLNLDTEAFF. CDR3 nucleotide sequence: TGTGCCAGCAGTTTAAACTTGGACACTGAAGCTTTCTTT.

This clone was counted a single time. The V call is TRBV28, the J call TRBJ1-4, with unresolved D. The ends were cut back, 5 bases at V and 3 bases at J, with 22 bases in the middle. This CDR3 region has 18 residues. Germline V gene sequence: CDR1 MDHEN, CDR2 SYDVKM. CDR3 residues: CASSHPGPRQVSNEKLFF. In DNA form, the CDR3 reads TGTGCCAGCAGTCACCCCGGGCCTCGGCAGGTGTCTAATGAAAAACTGTTTTTT.

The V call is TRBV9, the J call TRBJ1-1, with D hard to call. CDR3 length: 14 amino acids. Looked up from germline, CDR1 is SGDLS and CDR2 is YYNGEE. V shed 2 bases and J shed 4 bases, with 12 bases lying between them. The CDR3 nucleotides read TGTGCCAGCAGCGTTTCGGGGATGAGCACTGAAGCTTTCTTT. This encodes CASSVSGMSTEAFF. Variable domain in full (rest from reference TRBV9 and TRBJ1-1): DSGVTQTPKHLITATGQRVTLRCSPRSGDLSVYWYQQSLDQGLQFLIQYYNGEERAKGNILERFSAQQFPDLHSELNLSSLELGDSALYFCASSVSGMSTEAFFGQGTRLTVV.

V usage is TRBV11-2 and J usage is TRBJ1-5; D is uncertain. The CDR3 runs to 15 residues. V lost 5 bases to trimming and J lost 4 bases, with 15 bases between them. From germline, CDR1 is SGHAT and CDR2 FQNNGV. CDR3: CASSLGGMWNQPQHF. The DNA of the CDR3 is TGTGCCAGCAGCCTAGGCGGCATGTGGAATCAGCCCCAGCATTTT.

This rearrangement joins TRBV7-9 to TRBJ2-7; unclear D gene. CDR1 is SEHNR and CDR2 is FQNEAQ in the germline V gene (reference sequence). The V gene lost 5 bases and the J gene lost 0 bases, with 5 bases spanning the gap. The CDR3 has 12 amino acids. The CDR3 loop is CASSLNSYEQYF. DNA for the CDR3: TGTGCCAGCAGCCTCAACTCCTACGAGCAGTACTTC.